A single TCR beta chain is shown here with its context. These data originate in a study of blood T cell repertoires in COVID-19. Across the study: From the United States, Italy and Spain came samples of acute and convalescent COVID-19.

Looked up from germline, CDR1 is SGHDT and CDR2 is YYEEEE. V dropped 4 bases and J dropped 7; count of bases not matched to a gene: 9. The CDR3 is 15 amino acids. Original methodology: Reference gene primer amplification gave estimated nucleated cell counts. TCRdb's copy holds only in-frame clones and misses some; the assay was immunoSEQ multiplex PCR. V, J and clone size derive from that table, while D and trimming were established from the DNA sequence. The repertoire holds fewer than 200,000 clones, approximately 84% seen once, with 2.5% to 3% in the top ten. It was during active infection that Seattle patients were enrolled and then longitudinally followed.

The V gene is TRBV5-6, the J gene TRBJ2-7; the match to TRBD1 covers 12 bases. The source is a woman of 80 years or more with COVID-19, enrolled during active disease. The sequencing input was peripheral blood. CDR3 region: CASSPGGQGAEEQYF. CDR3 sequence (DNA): TGTGCCAGCAGCCCGGGGGGACAGGGGGCGGAAGAGCAGTACTTC.